This T cell receptor (beta chain) was captured in a study of shared clonotypes between healthy human individuals. Whole-study results and caveats: Non-shared clonotypes were found to have lower generation probabilities than the clonotypes that were shared by all four of the sorted-subset donors.

The data were produced by immunoSEQ multiplex PCR, yet TCRdb's version contains in-frame clones alone and is incomplete. The table includes 2 million to 2.5 million clones, roughly 93% detected once. On this clone itself: Its antigen is currently unknown.

CDR3 length: 14 amino acids. V gave up 5 bases and J gave up 4 bases; unmatched junction bases: 5. The germline V gene has CDR1 SGHNT and CDR2 YYREEE (reference sequence). Sequenced input: naive CD4+ T cells from PBMCs. Subset here: CD45RA+ positively selected. The sequence came from a man aged 18 to 35 in good health. Some clones in this sample may be carry-over from other donors' samples. V is TRBV5-4 and J is TRBJ2-3; 9 nucleotides align to TRBD1. CDR3 residues: CASRGDRASDTQYF. The CDR3 DNA is TGTGCCAGCAGGGGGGACAGGGCGTCAGATACGCAGTATTTT.